What follows describes a single T cell receptor (beta chain). The antigen is unknown. The sample holds other DNA sequences that translate to the same CDR3. Clones were read by immunoSEQ multiplex PCR, and TCRdb kept only the in-frame ones, dropping some. The sample has 2 million to 2.5 million clones, 90% to 95% seen once. Terminally differentiated effector memory CD45RA+ cells were excluded by CCR7 positive selection of CD45RO-negative cells. V was shortened by 2 bases and J by 4 bases, with 9 bases between the two germline ends. Germline V lookup: CDR1 MDHEN, CDR2 SYDVKM. CDR3 length: 13 residues. The data were obtained in a study of shared clonotypes between healthy human individuals. Study-level findings and limits: Memory subsets had estimated richness that was generally smaller than that of naive subsets. Some clonotypes were shared by all four sorted-subset donors, while others were not shared. The non-shared ones had lower generation probabilities than the shared ones.

The V and J genes are TRBV28 and TRBJ2-7, with unresolved D. The origin of this receptor is a man aged 18 to 30 in good health. Some clones in this sample may be carry-over from other donors' samples. Sequencing used naive CD8+ T cells from PBMCs. This CDR3 is CASSLGSGYEQYF. DNA of the CDR3: TGTGCCAGCAGTTTAGGCAGTGGATACGAGCAGTACTTC. Looking up the rest from reference TRBV28 and TRBJ2-7 gives the full variable domain: DVKVTQSSRYLVKRTGEKVFLECVQDMDHENMFWYRQDPGLGLRLIYFSYDVKMKEKGDIPEGYSVSREKKERFSLILESASTNQTSMYLCASSLGSGYEQYFGPGTRLTVT.